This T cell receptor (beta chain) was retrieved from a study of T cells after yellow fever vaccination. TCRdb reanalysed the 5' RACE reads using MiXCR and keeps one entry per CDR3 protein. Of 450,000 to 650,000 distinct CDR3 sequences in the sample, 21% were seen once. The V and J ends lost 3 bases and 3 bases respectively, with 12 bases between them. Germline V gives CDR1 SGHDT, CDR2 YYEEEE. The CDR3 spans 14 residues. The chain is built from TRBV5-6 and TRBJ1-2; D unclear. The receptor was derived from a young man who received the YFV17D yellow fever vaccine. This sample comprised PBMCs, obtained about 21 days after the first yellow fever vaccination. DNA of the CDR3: TGTGCCAGCAGCTGGCTTGGGGAGGACTATGGCTACACCTTC. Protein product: CASSWLGEDYGYTF.